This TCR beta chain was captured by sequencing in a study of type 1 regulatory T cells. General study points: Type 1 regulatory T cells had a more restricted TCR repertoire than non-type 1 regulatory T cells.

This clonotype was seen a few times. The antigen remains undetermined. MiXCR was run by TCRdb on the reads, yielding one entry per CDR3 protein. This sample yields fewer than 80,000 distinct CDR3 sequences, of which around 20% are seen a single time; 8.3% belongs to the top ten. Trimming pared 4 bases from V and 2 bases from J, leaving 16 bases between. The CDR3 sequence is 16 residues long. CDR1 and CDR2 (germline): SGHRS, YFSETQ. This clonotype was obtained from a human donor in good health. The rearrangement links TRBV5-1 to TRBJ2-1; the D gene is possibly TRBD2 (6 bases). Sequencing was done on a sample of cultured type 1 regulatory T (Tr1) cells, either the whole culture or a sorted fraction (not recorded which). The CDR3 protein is CASSPMEGIPYNEQFF. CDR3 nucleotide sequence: TGCGCCAGCAGCCCTATGGAGGGGATCCCCTACAATGAGCAGTTCTTC.